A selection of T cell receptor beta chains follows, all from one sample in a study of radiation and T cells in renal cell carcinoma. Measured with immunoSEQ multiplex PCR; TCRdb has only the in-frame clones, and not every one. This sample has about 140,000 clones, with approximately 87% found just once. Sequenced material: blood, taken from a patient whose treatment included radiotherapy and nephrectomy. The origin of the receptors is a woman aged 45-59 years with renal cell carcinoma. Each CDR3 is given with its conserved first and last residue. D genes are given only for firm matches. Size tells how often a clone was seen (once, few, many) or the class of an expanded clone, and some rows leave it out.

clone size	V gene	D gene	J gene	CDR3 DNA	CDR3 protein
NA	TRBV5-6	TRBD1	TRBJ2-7	TGTGCCAGCAGCCCCGGGACAGCATACGAGCAGTACTTC	CASSPGTAYEQYF
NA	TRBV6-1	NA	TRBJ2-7	TGTGCCAGCAGTGAAGCGTGGCGAAGGCACTTC	CASSEAWRRHF
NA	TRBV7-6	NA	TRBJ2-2	TGTGCCAGCAGCTTAGATCAATATGACGGGGAGCTGTTTTTT	CASSLDQYDGELFF
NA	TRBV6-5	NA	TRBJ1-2	TGTGCCAGCAGTCGTAGACAGGTACCAGATGGCTACACCTTC	CASSRRQVPDGYTF
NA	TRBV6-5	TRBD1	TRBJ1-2	TGTGCCAGCCTCCCAGGGACAGGCTATGGCTACACCTTC	CASLPGTGYGYTF
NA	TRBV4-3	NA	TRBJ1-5	TGCGCCAGCAGCCAAGATGCCCAGCAAACCAATCAGCCCCAGCATTTT	CASSQDAQQTNQPQHF
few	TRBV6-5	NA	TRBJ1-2	TGTGCCAGCAGTCGACAGGAAGGGTATGGCTACACCTTC	CASSRQEGYGYTF
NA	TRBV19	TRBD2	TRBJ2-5	TGTGCCAGTAGTAATCAGGGAGGGGAGACCCAGTACTTC	CASSNQGGETQYF
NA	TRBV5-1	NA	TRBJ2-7	TGCGCCAGCAGCTTGGGGGACACCGTCGGGGAGCAGTACTTC	CASSLGDTVGEQYF
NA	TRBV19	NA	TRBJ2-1	TGTGCCACCTTTGAGGAGGGGCACAATGAGCAGTTCTTC	CATFEEGHNEQFF
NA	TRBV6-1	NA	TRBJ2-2	TGTGCCAGCAGTGAAGCTGGGCGGACAGCCGAGCTGTTTTTT	CASSEAGRTAELFF
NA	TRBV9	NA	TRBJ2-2	TGTGCCAGCAGCGTAGGTGAAGTAATAAGTTACACCGGGGAGCTGTTTTTT	CASSVGEVISYTGELFF
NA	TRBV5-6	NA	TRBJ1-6	TGTGCCAGCAGCTTGGCCATCGGTTACTATAATTCACCCCTCCACTTT	CASSLAIGYYNSPLHF
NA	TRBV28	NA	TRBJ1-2	TGTGCCAGCCTCAGTGAGGTCTCCTACACCTTC	CASLSEVSYTF
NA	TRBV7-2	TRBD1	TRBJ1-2	TGTGCCAGCAGGCTTGACAGGGGCGACTATGGCTACACCTTC	CASRLDRGDYGYTF
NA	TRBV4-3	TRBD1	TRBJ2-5	TGCGCCAGCAGCCCAGGGACAGGGAGAGAGACCCAGTACTTC	CASSPGTGRETQYF
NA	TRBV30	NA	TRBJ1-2	TGTGCCTGGAGTAGGGACTTTTATGGCTACACCTTC	CAWSRDFYGYTF
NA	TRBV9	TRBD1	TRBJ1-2	TGTGCCAGCAGCCCCGAAGGGACAGGGCTCTATGGCTACACCTTC	CASSPEGTGLYGYTF
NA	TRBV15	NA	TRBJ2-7	TGTGCCACCAACCCAGCGCGGTCGGGGGAGCAGTACTTC	CATNPARSGEQYF
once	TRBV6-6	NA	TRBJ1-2	TGTGCCAGCTCTGTCGAGGCCTATGGCTACACCTTC	CASSVEAYGYTF
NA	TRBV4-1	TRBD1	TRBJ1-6	TGCGCCAGCAGCCGGGACAGCCGATTCCACTTT	CASSRDSRFHF
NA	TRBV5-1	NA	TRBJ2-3	TGCGCCAGCAGCTTGGCCGTAGGGGACACAGATACGCAGTATTTT	CASSLAVGDTDTQYF
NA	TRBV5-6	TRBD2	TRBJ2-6	TGTGCCAGCAGCTTGACTAGCGCCACCAAGGACCTGACTTTC	CASSLTSATKDLTF
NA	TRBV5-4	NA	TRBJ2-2	TGTGCCAGCAGCCGGACCTTGGGGGGCCCGAACACCGGGGAGCTGTTTTTT	CASSRTLGGPNTGELFF
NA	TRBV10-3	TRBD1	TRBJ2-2	TGTGCCATCAGACCGGACAGGCTAGACACCGGGGAGCTGTTTTTT	CAIRPDRLDTGELFF
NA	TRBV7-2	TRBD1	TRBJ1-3	TGTGCCAGCAGCCAACAGGGGGTAGGGGGAAACACCATATATTTT	CASSQQGVGGNTIYF
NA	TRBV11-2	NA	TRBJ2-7	TGTGCCAGCACCTTACTGGTCAGGGGCCACTACGAGCAGTACTTC	CASTLLVRGHYEQYF
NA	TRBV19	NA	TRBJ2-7	TGTGCCAGTAGTGCGGGACGCCCAGGGTCCTACGAGCAGTACTTC	CASSAGRPGSYEQYF
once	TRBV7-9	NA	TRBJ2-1	TGTGCCAGCAGCCAAGACCAGGGGGGGTTTGAGCAGTTCTTC	CASSQDQGGFEQFF
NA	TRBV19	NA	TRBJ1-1	TGTGCCAGTACGAACCTCCGGGACACTGAAGCTTTCTTT	CASTNLRDTEAFF
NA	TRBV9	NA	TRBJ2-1	TGTGCCAGCAGCCCCCCGAGCTCCTACAATGAGCAGTTCTTC	CASSPPSSYNEQFF
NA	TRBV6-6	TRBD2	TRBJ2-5	TGTGCCAGCAGTTCCCCCGGGACTAGCTTTGAGACCCAGTACTTC	CASSSPGTSFETQYF
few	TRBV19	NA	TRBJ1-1	TGTGCCAGCAGAAACCCCGCGGACAGTGAAGCTTTCTTT	CASRNPADSEAFF
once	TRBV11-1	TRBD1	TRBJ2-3	TGTGCCAGCAGCTTAGACAGGGGTCACACAGATACGCAGTATTTT	CASSLDRGHTDTQYF
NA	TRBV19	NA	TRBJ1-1	TGTGCCAGTAGTATAGTCCAGGGGAGGAACACTGAAGCTTTCTTT	CASSIVQGRNTEAFF
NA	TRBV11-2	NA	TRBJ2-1	TGTGCCAGCAGCTTAGATCGGGACAATGAGCAGTTCTTC	CASSLDRDNEQFF
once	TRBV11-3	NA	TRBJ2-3	TGTGCCAGCAGCTCCGGACAGAGGAGCACAGATACGCAGTATTTT	CASSSGQRSTDTQYF
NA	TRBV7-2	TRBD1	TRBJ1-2	TGTGCCAGCAGCGCCCGACAGGGGAACTATGGCTACACCTTC	CASSARQGNYGYTF
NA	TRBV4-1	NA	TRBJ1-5	TGCGCCAGCAGCCAAGGGACTTTAAATCAGCCCCAGCATTTT	CASSQGTLNQPQHF
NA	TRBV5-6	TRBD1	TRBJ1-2	TGTGCCAGCAGCCCGGACAGGGCGCCCGACTTCTATGGCTACACCTTC	CASSPDRAPDFYGYTF
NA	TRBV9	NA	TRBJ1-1	TGTGCCAGCAGCCCCAACATCAACACTGAAGCTTTCTTT	CASSPNINTEAFF
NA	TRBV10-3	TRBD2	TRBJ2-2	TGTGCCATCAGCCCCGGACTAGCTGGGACCGGGGAGCTGTTTTTT	CAISPGLAGTGELFF
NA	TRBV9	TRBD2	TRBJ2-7	TGTGCCAGCAGCGTAGGCAGCACGACTAGCAACGAGCAGTACTTC	CASSVGSTTSNEQYF
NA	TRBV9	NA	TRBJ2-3	TGTGCCAGCAGCGTTGGGTCCCCAGATACGCAGTATTTT	CASSVGSPDTQYF
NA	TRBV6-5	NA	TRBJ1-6	TGTGCCACCCGAGAGGCGGGAGATAATTCACCCCTCCACTTT	CATREAGDNSPLHF
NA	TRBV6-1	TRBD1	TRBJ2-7	TGTGCCAGCAACACGGACAGGAACTCCTACGAGCAGTACTTC	CASNTDRNSYEQYF
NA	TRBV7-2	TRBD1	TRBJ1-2	TGTGCCAGCAGCCTGACAGGGCACTATGGCTACACCTTC	CASSLTGHYGYTF
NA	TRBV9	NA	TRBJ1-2	TGTGCCAGCAGCCCCCTGTCGGGACCTATGGGTGGCTACACCTTC	CASSPLSGPMGGYTF
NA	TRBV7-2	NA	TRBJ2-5	TGTGCCAGCAGCTTAGAGCTAGGGAGAAGGCAAGAGACCCAGTACTTC	CASSLELGRRQETQYF
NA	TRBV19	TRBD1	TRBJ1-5	TGTGCCAGTAGCTCCATGGACAGGAGAAATCAGCCCCAGCATTTT	CASSSMDRRNQPQHF
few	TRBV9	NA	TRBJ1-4	TGTGCCAGCAGCGCCTACGGGAACACTAATGAAAAACTGTTTTTT	CASSAYGNTNEKLFF
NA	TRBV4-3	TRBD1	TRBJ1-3	TGCGCCAGCAGCCATGGACAGGAGAGCTCTGGAAACACCATATATTTT	CASSHGQESSGNTIYF
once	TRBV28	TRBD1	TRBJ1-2	TGTGCCAGCAGACCTACCGGGACAGGGGGAGGCTACACCTTC	CASRPTGTGGGYTF
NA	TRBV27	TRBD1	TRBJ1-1	TGTGCCAGCAGTTTATTCTCCGGACAGGGGATGGAAGCTTTCTTT	CASSLFSGQGMEAFF
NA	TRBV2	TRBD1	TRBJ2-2	TGTGCCACCCAGACAGGGTTGAACACCGGGGAGCTGTTTTTT	CATQTGLNTGELFF
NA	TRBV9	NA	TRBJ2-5	TGTGCCAGCAGCACTTCGGGCCAAGAGACCCAGTACTTC	CASSTSGQETQYF
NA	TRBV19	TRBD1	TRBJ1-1	TGTGCCAGTAGTATGGGGGACAGGGTGAGCACTGAAGCTTTCTTT	CASSMGDRVSTEAFF